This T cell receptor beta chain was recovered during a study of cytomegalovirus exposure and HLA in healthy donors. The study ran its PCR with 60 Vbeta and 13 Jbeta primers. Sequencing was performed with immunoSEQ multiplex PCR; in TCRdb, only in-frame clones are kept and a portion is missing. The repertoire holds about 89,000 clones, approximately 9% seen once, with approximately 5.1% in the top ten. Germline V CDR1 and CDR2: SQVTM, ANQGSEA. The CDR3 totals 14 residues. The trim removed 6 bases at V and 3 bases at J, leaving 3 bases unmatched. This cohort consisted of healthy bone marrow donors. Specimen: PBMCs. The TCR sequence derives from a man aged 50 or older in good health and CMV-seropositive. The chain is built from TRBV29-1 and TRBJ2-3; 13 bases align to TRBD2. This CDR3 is CSVTSGRITDTQYF. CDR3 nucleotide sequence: TGCAGCGTGACTAGCGGGAGGATAACAGATACGCAGTATTTT.